This T cell receptor beta chain was recovered during a study of Graves' ophthalmopathy and Graves' hyperthyroidism. This clonotype has at least ten counts. Amplifying from RNA transcripts, the study obtained TCR beta CDR3 regions. Amplification began with first-round RT-PCR using HTBI primers, then second-round multiplex PCR was performed. MiXCR was run by TCRdb on the multiplex PCR reads, yielding one entry per CDR3 protein. The repertoire has around 400,000 distinct CDR3 sequences, roughly 18% of them found once; the top ten carry 1.6%. The evidence that diagnosis relied on was clinical symptoms, serum thyroxine, TRAb, thyroid ultrasound and orbital computed tomography. V was clipped by 3 bases and J by 0 bases, with 8 bases between them. The germline V gene has CDR1 MNHEY and CDR2 SVGAGI. The CDR3 runs to 15 residues.

Sequencing was done on a sample of peripheral blood. This TCR was sampled from a woman between 18 and 30 years old with Graves' ophthalmopathy. This chain connects TRBV6-5 to TRBJ2-2; no definite D call. This CDR3 is CASSYVDSNTGELFF. DNA of the CDR3: TGTGCCAGCAGTTATGTCGACTCGAACACCGGGGAGCTGTTTTTT.